This passage covers 22 T cell receptor beta chains from one sample sequenced in a study of beta chain features in type 1 diabetes. The entirety of the isolated RNA underwent reverse transcription, so expressed TCRB transcripts were sequenced. Sequencing was performed with immunoSEQ multiplex PCR; in TCRdb, only in-frame clones are kept and a portion is missing. The repertoire consists of under 900,000 clones, with about a sixth occurring once and the leading ten covering 0.02% to 0.025%. The sample was naive CD4+ T cells from blood. Every receptor here comes from a young woman in good health.

The gene calls are TRBV19 and TRBJ2-6; D is possibly TRBD1 (7 bases). This CDR3 is 16 amino acids long. Germline V CDR1 and CDR2: LNHDA, SQIVND (reference sequence). V lost 7 bases to trimming and J lost 0 bases, with 13 bases between them. This CDR3 reads CASTSRGASGANVLTF. The CDR3 coding sequence is TGTGCCAGTACCAGCAGGGGGGCCTCTGGGGCCAACGTCCTGACTTTC. Full variable domain (rest looked up from reference TRBV19 and TRBJ2-6): DGGITQSPKYLFRKEGQNVTLSCEQNLNHDAMYWYRQDPGQGLRLIYYSQIVNDFQKGDIAEGYSVSREKKESFPLTVTSAQKNPTAFYLCASTSRGASGANVLTFGAGSRLTVL.

V usage is TRBV4-3 and J usage is TRBJ2-7; unclear D gene. From germline, CDR1 is LGHNA and CDR2 YSLEER. V dropped 0 bases and J dropped 4 bases, with 7 bases sitting between them. The CDR3 runs to 13 residues. The CDR3 sequence: CASSQEGGYEQYF. The CDR3 coding sequence is TGCGCCAGCAGCCAAGAGGGTGGATACGAGCAGTACTTC.

The chain combines TRBV4-3 with TRBJ2-2, with TRBD1 matching over 12 bases. Unmatched junction bases numbered 7, after V lost 1 base and J lost 4 bases. CDR3 length equals 18 residues. Looked up from germline, CDR1 is LGHNA and CDR2 is YSLEER. CDR3 in amino acids: CASSQVTGTGGFTGELFF. The CDR3 nucleotides are TGCGCCAGCAGCCAAGTTACGGGGACAGGGGGCTTCACCGGGGAGCTGTTTTTT.

This clone was counted a few times. The chain links TRBV18 to TRBJ1-1, with 7 bases lining up with TRBD1. The CDR3 consists of 15 residues. Germline CDR1 is KGHSH and CDR2 is LQKENI. Germline trimming cut 3 bases from V and 1 base from J; bases unmatched to any gene: 5. The CDR3 DNA reads as TGTGCCAGCTCACCCGTACAGGGGCGGAACACTGAAGCTTTCTTT. It codes for CASSPVQGRNTEAFF.

V gene TRBV28 combines with J gene TRBJ1-2; D ambiguous. Germline V lookup: CDR1 MDHEN, CDR2 SYDVKM. This CDR3 contains 17 residues. With 4 bases removed from V and 8 bases from J, the gap between germline ends came to 26 bases. The chain's CDR3 is CASSSRLTPGSNSGYTF. The CDR3 nucleotides are TGTGCCAGCAGTTCTCGGCTCACACCGGGATCCAACTCGGGCTACACCTTC.

The genes are TRBV5-1 and TRBJ2-3; the D is unclear. Germline CDR1 is SGHRS and CDR2 is YFSETQ. V lost 2 bases and J 1 base, leaving 11 bases between the germline ends. This CDR3 is built from 15 residues. CDR3 coding DNA: TGCGCCAGCAGCTTACGCCCGACGCGCACAGATACGCAGTATTTT. Its protein product is CASSLRPTRTDTQYF. Drawing the rest from reference TRBV5-1 and TRBJ2-3, the complete variable domain is KAGVTQTPRYLIKTRGQQVTLSCSPISGHRSVSWYQQTPGQGLQFLFEYFSETQRNKGNFPGRFSGRQFSNSRSEMNVSTLELGDSALYLCASSLRPTRTDTQYFGPGTRLTVL.

This clone came up a few times. This chain connects TRBV6-5 to TRBJ1-1, with a possible D match to TRBD1 (6 bases). CDR1 is MNHEY, CDR2 SVGAGI, per germline. Trimming stripped 6 bases from V and 4 bases from J, with 18 bases between. The CDR3 covers 15 residues. For the CDR3, the DNA is TGTGCCAGCAGCCAAATAACAGGGCGGACCACTGAAGCTTTCTTT. Amino acid sequence: CASSQITGRTTEAFF.

This clone was seen a handful of times. CDR3 sequence reads: CASSALTSGQETQYF. DNA for the CDR3: TGTGCCAGCAGCGCCTTGACTAGCGGGCAAGAGACCCAGTACTTC. The chain carries TRBV28 and TRBJ2-5; 10 nucleotides align to TRBD2. Per germline, CDR1 MDHEN and CDR2 SYDVKM. The length of the CDR3 is 15 residues. Trimming cost V 6 bases and J 2 bases; bases outside gene matches: 6.

The table lists this clone with a few counts. This chain uses TRBV11-1 with TRBJ2-3; D remains unclear. Germline CDR1 and CDR2: SGHAT and FQDESV (reference sequence). The ends were cut back, 3 bases at V and 0 bases at J, with 13 bases in the middle. CDR3 length equals 16 residues. CDR3 region: CASSFGEWVSTDTQYF. As DNA, the CDR3 is TGTGCCAGCAGCTTTGGCGAATGGGTCAGCACAGATACGCAGTATTTT.

The rearrangement uses TRBV5-4 and TRBJ2-1; D is unclear. V lost 1 base, J lost 1 base, and 3 bases lay in between. The CDR3 extends over 13 amino acids. Germline values: CDR1 SGHNT, CDR2 YYREEE (reference sequence). Written as DNA, the CDR3 is TGTGCCAGCAGCTTGAAGTCCTACAATGAGCAGTTCTTC. Protein product: CASSLKSYNEQFF.

This clone has only a few counts. This chain links TRBV28 with TRBJ2-1; D possibly matches TRBD1 or TRBD2 (5 bases each). Germline values: CDR1 MDHEN, CDR2 SYDVKM. The V gene lost 2 bases and the J gene lost 14 bases, with 16 bases spanning the gap. CDR3 size: 13 residues. CDR3 region: CASSLIVGVREFF. CDR3 nucleotides: TGTGCCAGCAGTTTAATCGTGGGGGTAAGGGAGTTCTTC.

This clone came up a few times. The CDR3 sequence: CASSLSLAGDGDNEQFF. The CDR3 DNA follows: TGTGCCAGCAGCTTAAGTCTAGCGGGAGATGGGGACAATGAGCAGTTCTTC. The chain recombines TRBV13 with TRBJ2-1; 10 bases line up with TRBD2. V shed 2 bases, J shed 5 bases, and the junction held 9 bases outside the gene matches. The germline gives CDR1 PRHDT, CDR2 FYEKMQ (reference sequence). The CDR3 is 17 residues long.

The chain has TRBV9 and TRBJ1-1, with a tentative D call TRBD1 (5 bases). CDR1 and CDR2 (germline): SGDLS, YYNGEE. V was pared by 3 bases and J by 3 bases, with 18 bases between. The CDR3 is 16 residues long. Written as DNA, the CDR3 is TGTGCCAGCAGCGCAATTCCGGGACGGACCTACACTGAAGCTTTCTTT. This gives the protein CASSAIPGRTYTEAFF.

The chain links TRBV15 to TRBJ2-1; the D is unclear. CDR3 size: 13 residues. Germline CDR1 LNHNV, CDR2 YYDKDF (reference sequence). V was clipped by 0 bases and J by 9 bases, with 9 bases between them. CDR3 in amino acids: CATSRDVGGEQFF. The DNA for the CDR3 is TGTGCCACCAGCAGAGATGTGGGTGGTGAGCAGTTCTTC.

The sample holds a few counts of this clone. The CDR3, as DNA: TGTGCCAGCAGCTTATCCGGAAAACTAACTGAAGCTTTCTTT. The encoded protein is CASSLSGKLTEAFF. The rearrangement links TRBV7-8 to TRBJ1-1; D uncertain. Germline V gives CDR1 SGHVS, CDR2 FQNEAQ. Between the trimmed V and J ends, which lost 2 bases and 5 bases, there was a span of 12 bases. This CDR3 region has 14 residues.

This clone showed up just a few times. This rearrangement joins TRBV5-1 to TRBJ2-6; 9 bases map to TRBD1. In germline, CDR1 is SGHRS, CDR2 YFSETQ. The CDR3 spans 19 residues. With 4 bases clipped from V and 0 bases from J, the junction kept 11 bases outside the gene matches. CDR3 nucleotides: TGCGCCAGCAGCCCTCAATTCCCGGACAGGGGCTCTGGGGCCAACGTCCTGACTTTC. Translating gives CASSPQFPDRGSGANVLTF.

The V call is TRBV18, the J call TRBJ2-1, with 7 positions matching TRBD2. The V and J ends lost 6 bases and 3 bases, in that order; junction bases with no gene match: 8. CDR3 size: 15 residues. CDR1 is KGHSH, CDR2 LQKENI, per germline. This CDR3 is CASSMASGGYNEQFF. The DNA for the CDR3 is TGTGCCAGCTCCATGGCTAGCGGAGGCTACAATGAGCAGTTCTTC.

J is TRBJ1-2 and V is TRBV18; D remains ambiguous. Germline V lookup: CDR1 KGHSH, CDR2 LQKENI. The CDR3 has 18 amino acids. Trimming took 0 bases from V and 0 from J, leaving 17 bases between them. In nucleotides, the CDR3 is TGTGCCAGCTCACCACCGCTCCTCCGCCCCGCAGCTAACTATGGCTACACCTTC. It yields the protein CASSPPLLRPAANYGYTF.

This chain connects TRBV7-8 to TRBJ2-6; no clear D. This CDR3 spans 14 amino acids. Germline V gene sequence: CDR1 SGHVS, CDR2 FQNEAQ. Trimming shortened V by 3 bases and J by 2 bases, and 5 bases separated the two germline ends. The CDR3 nucleotides are TGTGCCAGCAGCTTGGGTGCTGGGGCCAACGTCCTGACTTTC. Its translation is CASSLGAGANVLTF. Full variable domain (rest looked up from reference TRBV7-8 and TRBJ2-6): GAGVSQSPRYKVAKRGQDVALRCDPISGHVSLFWYQQALGQGPEFLTYFQNEAQLDKSGLPSDRFFAERPEGSVSTLKIQRTQQEDSAVYLCASSLGAGANVLTFGAGSRLTVL.

The rearrangement links TRBV4-2 to TRBJ2-7; 12 nucleotides align to TRBD2. Germline assignment: CDR1 LGHNA and CDR2 YNFKEQ. Losses at the gene ends were 1 base for V and 6 bases for J; bases not matched to a gene: 13. The CDR3 totals 18 residues. CDR3 amino acids: CASSQGGKLAGGALEQYF. For the CDR3, the DNA is TGTGCCAGCAGCCAAGGAGGCAAACTAGCGGGGGGAGCCCTCGAGCAGTACTTC.

This clone was seen more than once but under ten times. The V gene is TRBV6-1, the J gene TRBJ1-5; 7 positions match TRBD1. The CDR3 is made up of 14 amino acids. The trim removed 6 bases at V and 6 bases at J, leaving 8 bases unmatched. Per germline, CDR1 MNHNS and CDR2 SASEGT. This CDR3 reads CASREQGFSQPQHF. CDR3 in DNA: TGTGCCAGCAGAGAACAGGGGTTTAGTCAGCCCCAGCATTTT.

The chain couples TRBV28 to TRBJ1-2, with 9 bases matching TRBD1. Trimming cost V 8 bases and J 5 bases; bases outside gene matches: 6. CDR1 and CDR2 (germline): MDHEN, SYDVKM. CDR3 length: 13 amino acids. The chain's CDR3 is CASGDDRGYGYTF. CDR3 DNA sequence: TGTGCCAGCGGGGATGACAGGGGGTATGGCTACACCTTC.